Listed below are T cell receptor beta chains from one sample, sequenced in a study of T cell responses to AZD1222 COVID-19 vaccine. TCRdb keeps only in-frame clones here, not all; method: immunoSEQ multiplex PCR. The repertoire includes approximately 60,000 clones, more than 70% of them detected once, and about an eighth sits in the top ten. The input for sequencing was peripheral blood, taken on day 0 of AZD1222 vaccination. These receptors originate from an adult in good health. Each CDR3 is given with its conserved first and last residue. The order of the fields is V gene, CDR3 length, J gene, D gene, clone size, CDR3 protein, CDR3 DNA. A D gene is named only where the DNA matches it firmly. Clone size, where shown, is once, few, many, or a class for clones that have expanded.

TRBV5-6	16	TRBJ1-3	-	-	CASSLEQDLSGNTIYF	TGTGCCAGCAGCTTGGAACAGGACCTCTCTGGAAACACCATATATTTT
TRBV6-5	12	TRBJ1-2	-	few	CASTSGATGYTF	TGTGCCAGCACTTCAGGGGCAACTGGCTACACCTTC
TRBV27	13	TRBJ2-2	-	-	CASSVGVPGELFF	TGTGCCAGCAGTGTAGGGGTTCCCGGGGAGCTGTTTTTT
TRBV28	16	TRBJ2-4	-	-	CASSPGDGVGGAIQYF	TGTGCCAGCAGTCCGGGGGACGGCGTAGGGGGAGCCATTCAGTACTTC
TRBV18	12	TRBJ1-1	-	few	CASSPPGIEAFF	TGTGCCAGCTCACCACCAGGGATTGAAGCTTTCTTT
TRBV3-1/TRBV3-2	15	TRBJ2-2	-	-	CASSQRQERAGELFF	TGTGCCAGCAGCCAAAGGCAGGAACGGGCCGGGGAGCTGTTTTTT
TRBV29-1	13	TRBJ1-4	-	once	CSVVVVGNEKLFF	TGCAGCGTTGTGGTTGTCGGTAATGAAAAACTGTTTTTT
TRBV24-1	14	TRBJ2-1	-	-	CATSDLGTNNEQFF	TGTGCCACCAGTGATTTAGGGACAAACAATGAGCAGTTCTTC
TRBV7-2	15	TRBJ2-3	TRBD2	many	CASSPREGGANTQYF	TGTGCCAGCAGCCCCAGGGAGGGCGGGGCTAATACGCAGTATTTT
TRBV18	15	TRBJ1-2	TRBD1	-	CASSRQDRASYGYTF	TGTGCCAGCTCACGCCAGGACAGGGCCTCCTATGGCTACACCTTC
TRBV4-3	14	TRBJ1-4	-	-	CASSPAPTNEKLFF	TGCGCCAGCAGCCCGGCCCCAACTAATGAAAAACTGTTTTTT
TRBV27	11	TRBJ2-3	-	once	CASRQMDTQYF	TGTGCCAGCAGGCAAATGGATACGCAGTATTTT
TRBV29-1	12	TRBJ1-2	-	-	CSVPNWGGGYTF	TGCAGCGTTCCCAACTGGGGGGGAGGCTACACCTTC
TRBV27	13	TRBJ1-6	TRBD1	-	CASSSTGGSPLHF	TGTGCCAGCAGTTCGACAGGGGGCTCACCCCTCCACTTT
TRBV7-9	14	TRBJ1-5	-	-	CASSIGGVHQPQHF	TGTGCCAGCTCTATTGGGGGTGTCCATCAGCCCCAGCATTTT
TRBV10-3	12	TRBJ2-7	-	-	CASSGGSYEQYF	TGTGCCAGCAGTGGGGGCTCCTACGAGCAGTACTTC
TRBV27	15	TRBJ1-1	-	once	CASSSRTTGATEAFF	TGTGCCAGCAGTTCCCGCACAACCGGGGCCACTGAAGCTTTCTTT
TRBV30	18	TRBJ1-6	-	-	CASSPPPSSSSYNSPLHF	TGTGCCTCGAGCCCCCCCCCGAGTTCGAGCTCCTATAATTCACCCCTCCACTTT
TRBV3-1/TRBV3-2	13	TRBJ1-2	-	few	CASSLTGARGYTF	TGTGCCAGCAGCCTCACGGGGGCCCGTGGCTACACCTTC
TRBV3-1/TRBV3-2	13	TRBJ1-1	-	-	CASSLGLGTEAFF	TGTGCCAGCAGTCTGGGGCTGGGCACTGAAGCTTTCTTT
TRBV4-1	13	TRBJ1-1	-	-	CASSQGRVTEAFF	TGCGCCAGCAGCCAAGGTAGGGTCACTGAAGCTTTCTTT
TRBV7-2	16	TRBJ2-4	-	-	CASSPSGVEAKNIQYF	TGTGCCAGCAGCCCGTCTGGGGTGGAAGCCAAAAACATTCAGTACTTC
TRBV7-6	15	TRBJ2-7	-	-	CASSLARASAYEQYF	TGTGCCAGCAGCTTAGCCCGAGCATCAGCCTACGAGCAGTACTTC
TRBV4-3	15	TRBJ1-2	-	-	CASSQVYAGAYGYTF	TGCGCCAGCAGCCAAGTGTACGCAGGGGCCTATGGCTACACCTTC
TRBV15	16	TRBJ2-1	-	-	CATSRWQPSSYNEQFF	TGTGCCACCAGCAGGTGGCAGCCGAGCTCCTACAATGAGCAGTTCTTC
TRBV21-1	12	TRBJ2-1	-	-	CASSRVPREQFF	TGTGCCAGCAGCCGTGTTCCTAGAGAGCAGTTCTTC
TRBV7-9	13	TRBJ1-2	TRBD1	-	CASTRGQAYGYTF	TGTGCCAGCACTCGGGGACAGGCCTATGGCTACACCTTC
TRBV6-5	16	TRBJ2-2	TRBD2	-	CASSSTSGADTGELFF	TGTGCCAGCAGTTCGACTAGCGGGGCGGACACCGGGGAGCTGTTTTTT
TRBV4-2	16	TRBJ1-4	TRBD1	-	CASSQDRDSLNEKLFF	TGTGCCAGCAGCCAAGATAGGGACAGCCTTAATGAAAAACTGTTTTTT
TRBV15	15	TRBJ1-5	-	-	CATSRDLGAGQPQHF	TGTGCCACCAGCAGAGATCTGGGGGCGGGTCAGCCCCAGCATTTT
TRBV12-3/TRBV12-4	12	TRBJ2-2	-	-	CASSLRPGELFF	TGTGCCAGCAGCCTCAGGCCCGGGGAGCTGTTTTTT
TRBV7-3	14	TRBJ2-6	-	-	CASSQLGGANVLTF	TGTGCCAGCAGCCAACTCGGTGGGGCCAACGTCCTGACTTTC
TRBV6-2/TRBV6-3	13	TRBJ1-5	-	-	CASSLTGHQPQHF	TGTGCCAGCAGTTTGACCGGGCACCAGCCCCAGCATTTT
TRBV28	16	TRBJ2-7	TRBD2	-	CASSYAGTSGSYEQYF	TGTGCCAGCAGTTACGCCGGGACTAGCGGATCCTACGAGCAGTACTTC
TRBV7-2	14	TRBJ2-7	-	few	CASSTTAQGYEQYF	TGTGCCAGCAGCACGACCGCCCAGGGATACGAGCAGTACTTC
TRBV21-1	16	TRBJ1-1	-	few	CASSKGQGGGDPEAFF	TGTGCCAGCAGCAAAGGGCAGGGCGGAGGGGACCCTGAAGCTTTCTTT
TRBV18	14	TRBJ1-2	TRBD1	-	CASSPRGPDYGYTF	TGTGCCAGCTCACCGAGGGGGCCGGACTATGGCTACACCTTC